This T cell receptor beta chain is drawn from a study of shared clonotypes between healthy human individuals. Findings of the study overall: It was the non-shared clonotypes that had lower generation probabilities than clonotypes shared by all four donors. A handful of donors showed sharing of 4.5% to 5% of naive CD4 clonotypes.

Measured with immunoSEQ multiplex PCR; TCRdb has only the in-frame clones, and not every one. The sample carries 2 million to 2.5 million clones, approximately 95% recorded once. Germline assignment: CDR1 LNHDA and CDR2 SQIVND (reference sequence). Trimming took off 6 bases at V and 1 base at J, with 16 bases between the two ends. This CDR3 region has 15 residues. As regards this clone: As yet, its antigen is unknown.

The source material was naive CD4+ T cells from PBMCs. As to subset: CD45RA+ positively selected. V gene TRBV19 combines with J gene TRBJ2-7; tentatively, D is TRBD2 (6 bases). This receptor was identified in a man aged 18 to 29 in good health. Some clones in this sample may be carry-over from other donors' samples. CDR3 loop: CASSRPGTQSYEQYF. The CDR3 region has the DNA TGTGCCAGTAGCAGACCCGGGACTCAATCCTACGAGCAGTACTTC. The variable domain in full, with the rest retrieved from reference TRBV19 and TRBJ2-7, is DGGITQSPKYLFRKEGQNVTLSCEQNLNHDAMYWYRQDPGQGLRLIYYSQIVNDFQKGDIAEGYSVSREKKESFPLTVTSAQKNPTAFYLCASSRPGTQSYEQYFGPGTRLTVT.